Below are 21 T cell receptor beta chains sequenced from a single sample in a study of blood T cell repertoires in COVID-19. Produced via immunoSEQ multiplex PCR; TCRdb's table is partial and in-frame only. The sample lists 180,000 or so clones; nearly 90% were seen once. The specimen sequenced was peripheral blood. Every receptor here comes from a man aged 45-65 years with acute or convalescent COVID-19.

CDR3 amino acids: CASSLQGGEQYF. CDR3 sequence (DNA): TGTGCCAGCAGTTTACAGGGGGGCGAGCAGTACTTC. The chain uses TRBV27 and TRBJ2-7, with D tentatively TRBD1 (7 bases). CDR3 length: 12 amino acids. Trimming shortened V by 2 bases and J by 6 bases, and 8 bases separated the two germline ends. Germline V gene data show CDR1 as MNHEY and CDR2 as SMNVEV (reference sequence).

The genes are TRBV6-6 and TRBJ2-1, with a possible D match to TRBD2 (5 bases). Looked up from germline, CDR1 is MNHNY and CDR2 is SVGAGI (reference sequence). The CDR3 totals 14 residues. The V and J ends lost 7 bases and 4 bases respectively, with 14 bases between them. The DNA of the CDR3 is TGTGCCAGCACCTTGCGGGTGACTTACAATGAGCAGTTCTTC. Its translation: CASTLRVTYNEQFF.

This sequence joins TRBV6-5 and TRBJ1-1; 9 bases align to TRBD1. From germline, CDR1 is MNHEY and CDR2 SVGAGI. The trim removed 6 bases at V and 1 base at J, leaving 3 bases unmatched. The CDR3 totals 14 residues. Here the CDR3 DNA reads TGTGCCAGCAGGCCGGACAGGGGGAACACTGAAGCTTTCTTT. The encoded protein is CASRPDRGNTEAFF.

This chain uses TRBV5-4 with TRBJ1-1, with a tentative D call TRBD1 (5 bases). This CDR3 spans 15 amino acids. Trimming removed 4 bases from V and 4 bases from J, with 17 bases in between. CDR1 and CDR2 (germline): SGHNT, YYREEE (reference sequence). CDR3 sequence: CASSRPDGGGTEAFF. The CDR3, as DNA: TGTGCCAGCAGCCGCCCGGATGGGGGGGGCACTGAAGCTTTCTTT. Together with reference TRBV5-4 and TRBJ1-1, the CDR3 gives the full variable domain: ETGVTQSPTHLIKTRGQQVTLRCSSQSGHNTVSWYQQALGQGPQFIFQYYREEENGRGNFPPRFSGLQFPNYSSELNVNALELDDSALYLCASSRPDGGGTEAFFGQGTRLTVV.

The V and J genes are TRBV6-5 and TRBJ1-4; D is undetermined. Germline CDR1 reads MNHEY; CDR2 reads SVGAGI. V was trimmed by 6 bases and J by 1 base, leaving 12 bases between them. The CDR3 sequence is 15 residues long. Written as DNA, the CDR3 is TGTGCCAGCAGCCCACGGGGAGTAACTAATGAAAAACTGTTTTTT. Residues: CASSPRGVTNEKLFF.

V is TRBV6-5 and J is TRBJ2-2; the D is unclear. This CDR3 spans 16 amino acids. Germline assignment: CDR1 MNHEY and CDR2 SVGAGI. V lost 0 bases to trimming and J lost 0 bases, with 8 bases between them. The CDR3 loop is CASSYSILPNTGELFF. In DNA, the CDR3 is TGTGCCAGCAGTTACTCCATACTACCGAACACCGGGGAGCTGTTTTTT.

The chain employs TRBV28 and TRBJ1-1; 9 bases agree with TRBD1. CDR1 is MDHEN and CDR2 is SYDVKM in the germline V gene. V was clipped by 3 bases and J by 10 bases; unmatched bases: 9. This CDR3 is 14 amino acids long. The chain's CDR3 is CASSFGTGPFGAFF. The CDR3 DNA sequence: TGTGCCAGCAGTTTTGGGACAGGGCCCTTTGGAGCTTTCTTT.

This clone was counted only a few times. The CDR3 region is CASRKLGVYGYTF. In DNA form, the CDR3 reads TGTGCCAGCAGAAAGCTAGGCGTTTATGGCTACACCTTC. The chain employs TRBV2 and TRBJ1-2; D is ambiguous. This CDR3 is built from 13 residues. CDR1 SNHLY and CDR2 FYNNEI come from the germline V gene. Trimming stripped 6 bases from V and 5 bases from J, with 13 bases between.

The V gene is TRBV11-2, the J gene TRBJ1-2; D perhaps matches TRBD1 (5 bases). Germline V gives CDR1 SGHAT, CDR2 FQNNGV. CDR3 length: 12 amino acids. V shed 11 bases and J shed 1 base, with 11 bases lying between them. CDR3 loop: CARGILNYGYTF. The DNA for the CDR3 is TGTGCCCGGGGGATTCTTAACTATGGCTACACCTTC.

This clone was seen only once. V usage is TRBV6-5 and J usage is TRBJ1-2; the D gene is possibly TRBD1 (6 bases). The CDR3 is 15 amino acids. Looked up from germline, CDR1 is MNHEY and CDR2 is SVGAGI. The V end lost 0 bases, the J end lost 3 bases, and 11 bases lay between the germline ends. CDR3 DNA: TGTGCCAGCAGTTACTCGAGTAGGGGGTACTATGGCTACACCTTC. It codes for CASSYSSRGYYGYTF.

The chain links TRBV6-6 to TRBJ2-5; possible D gene TRBD1, 6 bases. Germline V CDR1 and CDR2: MNHNY, SVGAGI (reference sequence). The V end lost 6 bases, the J end lost 0 bases, and 8 bases lay between the germline ends. This CDR3 has 13 amino acids. The CDR3 here is CASSRQDQETQYF. The CDR3 coding sequence is TGTGCCAGCAGCCGACAGGACCAAGAGACCCAGTACTTC.

The chain carries TRBV2 and TRBJ1-1; D is unclear. This CDR3 contains 12 residues. In germline, CDR1 is SNHLY, CDR2 FYNNEI. V was cut by 6 bases and J by 2 bases, with 7 bases left in between. CDR3 amino acids: CASREGNTEAFF. CDR3 nucleotide sequence: TGTGCCAGCAGAGAGGGAAACACTGAAGCTTTCTTT. The whole variable domain, filled in from reference TRBV2 and TRBJ1-1, reads EPEVTQTPSHQVTQMGQEVILRCVPISNHLYFYWYRQILGQKVEFLVSFYNNEISEKSEIFDDQFSVERPDGSNFTLKIRSTKLEDSAMYFCASREGNTEAFFGQGTRLTVV.

The rearrangement links TRBV6-1 to TRBJ1-5; D might be TRBD1 (5 bases). From germline, CDR1 is MNHNS and CDR2 SASEGT. The CDR3 loop spans 14 amino acids. Trimming cost V 2 bases and J 4 bases, with 9 bases left between them. CDR3 protein: CASSEQGGNQPQHF. CDR3 bases: TGTGCCAGCAGTGAACAGGGTGGTAATCAGCCCCAGCATTTT.

This sequence joins TRBV2 and TRBJ1-5, with D unclear. The CDR3 is 13 residues long. Germline V lookup: CDR1 SNHLY, CDR2 FYNNEI. The V gene lost 6 bases and the J gene lost 6 bases, with 12 bases spanning the gap. The CDR3 nucleotides are TGTGCCAGCAGGACTCGATTAAGTCAGCCCCAGCATTTT. Translation gives CASRTRLSQPQHF.

The V call is TRBV5-1, the J call TRBJ1-4; TRBD1 is a possible D gene (6 bases). V was pared by 2 bases and J by 0 bases, with 17 bases between. The germline gives CDR1 SGHRS, CDR2 YFSETQ. This CDR3 has 18 amino acids. The CDR3 sequence: CASSFDPTGLSTNEKLFF. The CDR3 DNA reads as TGCGCCAGCAGCTTCGACCCGACAGGTCTTTCAACTAATGAAAAACTGTTTTTT.

This clone was recorded only once. This chain connects TRBV7-9 to TRBJ1-6; D not resolved. The CDR3 is 16 residues long. V lost 2 bases and J lost 5, with 13 bases in between. CDR1 is SEHNR, CDR2 FQNEAQ, per germline (reference sequence). CDR3 DNA sequence: TGTGCCAGCAGCTTATTCCCTTCAAGAGATAATTCACCCCTCCACTTT. Translation: CASSLFPSRDNSPLHF.

The chain links TRBV27 to TRBJ2-2; no clear D gene. The length of the CDR3 is 13 residues. V was shortened by 4 bases and J by 8 bases, with 11 bases between the two germline ends. CDR1 is MNHEY, CDR2 SMNVEV, per germline (reference sequence). This chain's CDR3 is CASSSTPRGELFF. CDR3 coding DNA: TGTGCCAGCAGTTCCACCCCCAGAGGGGAGCTGTTTTTT.

This chain connects TRBV7-2 to TRBJ1-4, with TRBD1 matching over 7 bases. CDR1 is SGHTA, CDR2 FQGNSA, per germline. The CDR3 runs 15 residues. The trim removed 5 bases at V and 5 bases at J, leaving 8 bases unmatched. The CDR3 reads CASSPGTEQNEKLFF. The CDR3 DNA sequence: TGTGCCAGCAGCCCAGGGACAGAGCAGAATGAAAAACTGTTTTTT.

The chain uses TRBV30 and TRBJ1-5; a weak D match, TRBD1 (5 bases). Germline-derived CDR1 and CDR2 are GTSNPN and SVGIG (reference sequence). The length of the CDR3 is 14 residues. The V end was cut by 3 bases, the J end by 7 bases, with 16 bases between. The CDR3 bases are TGTGCCTGGAGCCCCGCGGGACTGGCGCAGCCCCAGCATTTT. Encoded protein: CAWSPAGLAQPQHF.

V usage is TRBV28 and J usage is TRBJ1-1; D remains ambiguous. Germline V CDR1 and CDR2: MDHEN, SYDVKM. The CDR3 runs 10 residues. Trimming left V 8 bases short and J 3 bases short, with 4 bases between. The CDR3 DNA reads TGTGCCAGCGTCGACACTGAAGCTTTCTTT. Its protein is CASVDTEAFF.

The chain joins TRBV28 to TRBJ1-5; tentatively, D is TRBD1 (5 bases). The length of the CDR3 is 16 residues. Germline CDR1 MDHEN, CDR2 SYDVKM. Trimming removed 0 bases from V and 4 bases from J, with 13 bases in between. CDR3 region: CASSLWGGGGNQPQHF. CDR3 DNA: TGTGCCAGCAGTTTATGGGGGGGAGGCGGTAATCAGCCCCAGCATTTT.